These T cell receptor beta chains were read from a single sample in a study of cytomegalovirus exposure and HLA in healthy donors. Using immunoSEQ multiplex PCR, the repertoire was profiled, and TCRdb retains in-frame clones only, with some absent. The data contain roughly 170,000 clones, 75% to 85% of them singletons. Sequencing was done on a sample of PBMCs. These receptors were taken from a boy younger than 18 in good health and CMV-seronegative. The conserved cysteine and the conserved F or W are not part of the CDR3 here. The order of the fields is CDR3 length, clone size, V gene, CDR3 protein. Size is stated for part of the rows, as once, few or many counts, or as a class when the clone is expanded.

13	.	TRBV2	ASKGRTGLNEKLF
14	.	TRBV5-1	ASSSTSGLGNTEAF
13	.	TRBV7-9	ASSKETTFGNGYT
13	few	TRBV4-1	ASSQGTGNNQPQH
14	.	TRBV7-2	ASSLGTGLYNSPLH
12	.	TRBV30	AWIKPGHLTEAF
11	.	TRBV27	ASSLAISGEQF
13	few	TRBV7-9	ASSLDPGQGGTQY
15	.	TRBV2	ASSERATGGSTGELF
13	.	TRBV5-4	ASSLDRQYQETQY